This T cell receptor (beta chain) emerged from a study of cytomegalovirus exposure and HLA in healthy donors. A multiplex PCR was run with 60 Vbeta primers and 13 Jbeta primers. The protocol was immunoSEQ multiplex PCR, while the TCRdb copy is restricted to in-frame clones and leaves out a portion. Of 150,000 or so clones listed, 75% to 85% are singletons. Healthy bone marrow donors made up the cohort. Germline V gene sequence: CDR1 LNHDA, CDR2 SQIVND (reference sequence). The CDR3 consists of 14 residues. With 6 bases removed from V and 0 bases from J, the gap between germline ends came to 6 bases. This sequence joins TRBV19 and TRBJ2-6, with D unresolved. The source of this sequence is a female donor in good health and CMV-seronegative. The sequenced sample was PBMCs. The CDR3 DNA sequence: TGTGCCAGTAGATTCAACTCTGGGGCCAACGTCCTGACTTTC. The encoded protein is CASRFNSGANVLTF.